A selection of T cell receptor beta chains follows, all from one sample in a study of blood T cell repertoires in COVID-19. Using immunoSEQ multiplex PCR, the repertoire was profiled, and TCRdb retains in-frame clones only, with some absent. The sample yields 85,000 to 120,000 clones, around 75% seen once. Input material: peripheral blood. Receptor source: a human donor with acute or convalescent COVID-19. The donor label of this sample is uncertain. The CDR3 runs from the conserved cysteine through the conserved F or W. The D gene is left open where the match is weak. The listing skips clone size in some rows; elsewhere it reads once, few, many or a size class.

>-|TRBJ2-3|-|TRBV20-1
TGCAGGGCCAGCGGGTCAGATACGCAGTATTTT
CRASGSDTQYF
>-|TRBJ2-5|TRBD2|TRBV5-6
TGTGCCAGCAGCTGGGGGGGAGGTAGGCAAGAGACCCAGTACTTC
CASSWGGGRQETQYF
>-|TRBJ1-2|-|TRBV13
TGTGCCAGCAGCTTAGGCCGCCAGGACAGCTATGGCTACACCTTC
CASSLGRQDSYGYTF
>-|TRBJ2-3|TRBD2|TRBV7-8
TGTGCCAGCAGCCGCTCAGCCGGACTAGCGGGGACCAGGGATACGCAGTATTTT
CASSRSAGLAGTRDTQYF
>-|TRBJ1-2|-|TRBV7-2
TGTGCCAGCACTTGGGGCAATGGCTATGGCTACACCTTC
CASTWGNGYGYTF
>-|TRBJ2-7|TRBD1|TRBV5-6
TGTGCCAGCAGCCTAGGGACAGGGAGTGGAGCCTACGAGCAGTACTTC
CASSLGTGSGAYEQYF
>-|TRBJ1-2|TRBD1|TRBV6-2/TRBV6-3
TGTGCCAGCAGTTACTCCGGACAGGGGGCGCGTGGCTACACCTTC
CASSYSGQGARGYTF
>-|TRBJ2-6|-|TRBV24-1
TGTGCCACCAGTGATTCCCTAGGACAGGGGGCCAACGTCCTGACTTTC
CATSDSLGQGANVLTF
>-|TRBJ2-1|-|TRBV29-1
TGCAGCGCAACAGGGCCGCGATACAATGAGCAGTTCTTC
CSATGPRYNEQFF
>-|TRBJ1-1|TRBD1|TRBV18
TGTGCCAGCTCACCAAGCGGACAGGGGTACACTGAAGCTTTCTTT
CASSPSGQGYTEAFF
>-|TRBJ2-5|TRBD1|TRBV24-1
TGTGCCACCAGTGACACCGGGACAGGGGATTCAGAGACCCAGTACTTC
CATSDTGTGDSETQYF
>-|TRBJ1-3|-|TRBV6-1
TGTGCCAGCAGAACACCAGGGCACTCTGGAAACACCATATATTTT
CASRTPGHSGNTIYF
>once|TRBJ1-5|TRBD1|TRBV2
TGTGCCAGCAGTGAACAGGGGGGCCAGCCCCAGCATTTT
CASSEQGGQPQHF
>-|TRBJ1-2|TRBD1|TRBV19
TGTGCCAGTAGTACGGTAGGACAGGCAAACTATGGCTACACCTTC
CASSTVGQANYGYTF
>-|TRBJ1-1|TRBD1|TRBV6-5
TGTGCCAGCGGGGTGACAGGGAAGAACACTGAAGCTTTCTTT
CASGVTGKNTEAFF
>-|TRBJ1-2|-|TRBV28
TGTGCCAGCAGTTTAACGGGGTATTCCTATGGCTACACCTTC
CASSLTGYSYGYTF
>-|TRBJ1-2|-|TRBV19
TGTGCCAGTAAATACCGGGCAGGGGCAAGTGACTATGGCTACACCTTC
CASKYRAGASDYGYTF
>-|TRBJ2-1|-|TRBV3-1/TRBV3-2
TGTGCCAGCAGCCAAGATCTCCTACCCTACAATGAGCAGTTCTTC
CASSQDLLPYNEQFF
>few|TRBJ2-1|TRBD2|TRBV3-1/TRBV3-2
TGTGCCAGCAGTTTACCAGGGCGGGGGGCCGTCAATGAGCAGTTCTTC
CASSLPGRGAVNEQFF
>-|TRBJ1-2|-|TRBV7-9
TGTGCCAGCAGCTCCGTGGACAGAGGGGGTTCTGGCTACACCTTC
CASSSVDRGGSGYTF
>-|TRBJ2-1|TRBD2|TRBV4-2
TGTGCCAGCAGCCAAGAAGGACTAGCGGGGCTTACCTCCTACAATGAGCAGTTCTTC
CASSQEGLAGLTSYNEQFF
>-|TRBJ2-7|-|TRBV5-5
TGTGCCAGCAGCTTGCAGGGACTGCCCACCTACGAGCAGTACTTC
CASSLQGLPTYEQYF
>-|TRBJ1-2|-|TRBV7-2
TGTGCCAGCAGCCCCGGGGGGCAGGGGAAAAACTATGGCTACACCTTC
CASSPGGQGKNYGYTF
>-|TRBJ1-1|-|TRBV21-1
TGTGCCAGCAGCGGAGGACTGAACACTGAAGCTTTCTTT
CASSGGLNTEAFF
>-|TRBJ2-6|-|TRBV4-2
TGTGCCAGCAGCCCCCGGGGCGGGAAAGGGGACGGGGCCAACGTCCTGACTTTC
CASSPRGGKGDGANVLTF